This T cell receptor beta chain is drawn from a study of PD-1 and CTLA-4 blockade in melanoma. Produced via immunoSEQ multiplex PCR; TCRdb's table is partial and in-frame only. The table lists 7,200 or so clones, about four fifths of them singletons. The CDR3 runs to 17 residues. Germline loops: CDR1 MNHNY, CDR2 SVGAGI (reference sequence). Losses at the gene ends were 5 bases for V and 0 bases for J; bases not matched to a gene: 7. The chain couples TRBV6-6 to TRBJ2-7; 13 positions match TRBD2. This specimen was CD8+ T cells from peripheral blood, taken before anti-PD-1 treatment. This TCR came from a human donor with melanoma. CDR3 coding DNA: TGTGCCAGCAGTCTAGGACTAGCGGGAGTCCCCTCCTACGAGCAGTACTTC. This gives the protein CASSLGLAGVPSYEQYF.